This TCR beta chain was sequenced in a study of early T cells in non-severe SARS-CoV-2 infection (dated by TCRdb to the early 2020s). Concerning the study at large: TCR sequencing used bulk RNA from unsorted whole blood, so alpha and beta chains could not be paired.

The CDR3 goes from the cysteine to the phenylalanine over 15 residues. The CDR3 DNA has 45 bases and is translated from base 1. Cut back by 8 bases and 10 bases, the V and J ends lie 21 bases apart. CDR1 ENHRY and CDR2 SYGVKD were looked up in the germline V gene. The library was produced with 5' RACE. Data came from a NextSeq 500. To correct for sequencing error and PCR bias, the TCR library protocol tagged individual cDNA molecules with unique molecular identifiers. TCR alpha and beta chains were both sequenced, and the abundances of alpha and beta sequences in each sample were closely correlated with each other. On the study's bioinformatics: Decombinator V4 was used to annotate the V gene, J gene and CDR3 of the TCR sequences. TCRs were defined as expanded if a significant change between any two time points was detected under a Poisson model with p below 0.0001. TCR abundances were normalised to the total number of TCRs sequenced per sample and were expressed as counts per million. MAIT TCRs were defined by TRAV1-2 paired with TRAJ12, TRAJ20 or TRAJ33, and iNKT TCRs by TRAV10 paired with TRAJ18. A search of VDJdb, accessed on 1 November 2021, was run for TCRs annotated to CMV, EBV and SARS-CoV-2, with TCRs annotated for multiple antigens excluded. TCRdb reprocessed the public reads (quality trimming at Q25 with fastp, clone calling with MiXCR) and kept in-frame beta chains. Each entry is one CDR3 protein sequence, shown with its most common DNA and genes. The authors' filters were not applied to this entry. This sample is represented by about 70,000 distinct CDR3 sequences; about 15% of them were singletons. The ten largest clones capture about 4% of the sample.

General conclusions and limits of the study: VDJdb matching was skewed toward anti-spike CD8 responses, so virus-specific expansions were likely underestimated and private and CD4 specificities were missed.

This clonotype was counted a few times. Its antigen target is currently unknown. No base quality information exists; no much larger clone differs at one position. Set within a cohort of healthcare workers in London, UK, this nested case-control study involved weekly PCR testing of nasopharyngeal swabs along with blood sampling. Healthcare workers were recruited during the week of the UK lockdown, between 23 and 31 March 2020, and followed weekly for up to roughly 15 weeks. This clonotype originated in an adult who was a healthcare worker with PCR-confirmed SARS-CoV-2 infection or an uninfected control (not recorded which). The V and J genes are TRBV10-3 and TRBJ1-6, and the D gene may be TRBD1, 6 bases matching. The source was whole blood, collected at baseline. In nucleotide form, the sequence is TGTGCCATCGGCGATGGGGGGCAAACTCACTCACCCCTCCACTTT. It translates to CAIGDGGQTHSPLHF.